This T cell receptor (beta chain) emerged from a study of T cell repertoires in cytomegalovirus infection. On the study more broadly: The public TCR beta signatures pointed to both CMV infection and matching HLA type.

To note about this clonotype: As yet, its antigen is unknown.

The trim removed 6 bases at V and 5 bases at J, leaving 8 bases unmatched. The CDR3 sequence is 14 residues long. Germline V lookup: CDR1 MDHEN, CDR2 SYDVKM. Study-wide points: What dominated the ex vivo response were HLA-C-restricted CMV-specific TCR beta clonotypes.

One entry per CDR3 protein, called by TCRdb with MiXCR from the reads. The repertoire holds fewer than 550,000 distinct CDR3 sequences, more than 15% seen once, with more than 20% in the top ten. Sequencing used CD8+ T cells from PBMCs. The chain joins TRBV28 to TRBJ2-5; 8 nucleotides agree with TRBD1. This receptor was taken from a human donor in good health (CMV status not recorded). Some clones in this sample may be carry-over from other donors' samples. CDR3 coding DNA: TGTGCCAGCAGCCCGACAGGGGATTTCGAGACCCAGTACTTC. It is translated as CASSPTGDFETQYF.